The 30 T cell receptor beta chains reported below all come from one sample, sequenced in a study of immune heterogeneity within non-small cell lung tumors. Samples each supplied 500 to 650 ng of bulk tumor genomic DNA as template. Every primary tumor yielded several biopsies, spaced far apart, that were taken during surgery. Samples came from untreated patients having curative surgery for newly diagnosed non-small cell lung cancer. Multiplex PCR relied on 32 V and 13 J primers to amplify TCR beta CDR3. Each CDR3 protein is one row after TCRdb ran MiXCR on the multiplex PCR reads. Of 10,000 to 15,000 distinct CDR3 sequences listed, roughly a fifth are singletons. Sample: lung tumor tissue. These receptors all stem from a man aged 55 to 70 with non-small cell lung cancer.

Only a few counts were recorded for this clonotype. V and J are TRBV12-3 or TRBV12-4 and TRBJ1-4; D perhaps matches TRBD1 (6 bases). V lost 6 bases and J 8 bases, leaving 19 bases between the germline ends. This CDR3 is 15 amino acids long. For the CDR3, the DNA is TGTGCCAGCAGCCCTACCGGGACCCAGGGGGAAAAACTGTTTTTT. Translating gives CASSPTGTQGEKLFF.

This clonotype was counted ten times or more. The V and J genes are TRBV28 and TRBJ2-7, with 8 bases identical to TRBD1. V lost 5 bases to trimming and J lost 4 bases; unmatched junction nucleotides: 25. Germline V gene sequence: CDR1 MDHEN, CDR2 SYDVKM. This CDR3 is 20 amino acids long. The DNA of the CDR3 is TGTGCCAGCAGTGTCTCCCGAGGGACAGGATTAGGCTTATCGGTTTACGAGCAGTACTTC. Amino acid sequence: CASSVSRGTGLGLSVYEQYF.

Relative to its sample, this clonotype is medium-sized (0.01 to 0.1%). This chain connects TRBV19 to TRBJ2-3; TRBD2 might be the D (5 bases). The germline V gene has CDR1 LNHDA and CDR2 SQIVND (reference sequence). The CDR3 is 13 amino acids. With 7 bases removed from V and 4 bases from J, the gap between germline ends came to 12 bases. CDR3 bases: TGTGCCAGTAAGCCTTGGCGGGCAGATACGCAGTATTTT. The encoded protein is CASKPWRADTQYF. Full variable domain (missing parts from reference TRBV19 and TRBJ2-3): DGGITQSPKYLFRKEGQNVTLSCEQNLNHDAMYWYRQDPGQGLRLIYYSQIVNDFQKGDIAEGYSVSREKKESFPLTVTSAQKNPTAFYLCASKPWRADTQYFGPGTRLTVL.

Notes on this clonotype: This clone may be a read error of a much larger clone one base away. The chain has TRBV28 and TRBJ1-2; 7 bases fit TRBD1. Germline loops: CDR1 MDHEN, CDR2 SYDVKM. This CDR3 region has 17 residues. The CDR3 protein is CASSTQGILAGNCGYAF. DNA of the CDR3: TGTGCCAGCAGTACACAGGGGATCTTGGCTGGTAACTGTGGCTACGCCTTC.

About this clonotype: This may be a read error, as it is one base from a much larger clone. The chain employs TRBV20-1 and TRBJ2-3; D may be TRBD2 (5 bases). The CDR3 covers 19 residues. CDR1 and CDR2 (germline): DFQATT, SNEGSKA (reference sequence). The CDR3 protein is CSARIGRAHGGDNTYTQYF. The CDR3 DNA reads as TGCAGTGCTAGAATAGGGCGGGCCCACGGCGGAGATAACACATATACGCAGTATTTT.

V gene TRBV11-2 combines with J gene TRBJ1-5; tentative D call: TRBD1 (5 bases). Trimming took 1 base from V and 8 from J, leaving 12 bases between them. Looked up from germline, CDR1 is SGHAT and CDR2 is FQNNGV. This CDR3 spans 14 amino acids. The CDR3 nucleotides are TGTGCCAGCAGCTTAGTTGGGACTGATAAGCCCCAGCATTTT. This encodes CASSLVGTDKPQHF.

The chain employs TRBV18 and TRBJ2-1; perhaps TRBD1 as D (5 bases). The CDR3 has 16 residues. V was shortened by 6 bases and J by 8 bases, with 23 bases between the two germline ends. Per germline, CDR1 KGHSH and CDR2 LQKENI. CDR3 protein: CASSLLRAGLVDEQFF. CDR3 bases: TGTGCCAGCTCGCTACTCAGGGCAGGGTTGGTCGATGAGCAGTTCTTC.

This clonotype counts as medium-sized. The chain has TRBV12-3 or TRBV12-4 and TRBJ1-6; D possibly corresponds to TRBD1 (5 bases). The CDR3 totals 13 residues. Trimming removed 5 bases at V and 9 bases at J, with 11 bases between. The CDR3 bases are TGTGCCAGCAGTCTAGGGGTCGGTTCACCCCTCCACTTT. It encodes CASSLGVGSPLHF.

The chain links TRBV11-3 to TRBJ2-7; 14 positions match TRBD2. The CDR3 consists of 15 residues. Trimming cost V 4 bases and J 2 bases; bases outside gene matches: 1. CDR1 and CDR2 from the germline V gene are SGHNT and YENEEA. The CDR3 loop reads CASSSGLAGAYEQYF. For the CDR3, the DNA is TGTGCCAGCAGCTCGGGACTAGCGGGGGCCTACGAGCAGTACTTC.

This sequence joins TRBV4-1 and TRBJ2-1, with 11 positions matching TRBD1. Germline V CDR1 and CDR2: MGHRA, YSYEKL. With 3 bases clipped from V and 4 bases from J, the junction kept 2 bases outside the gene matches. The CDR3 extends over 15 amino acids. CDR3 nucleotides: TGCGCCAGCAGCCATGGACAGGGGGCTTACAATGAGCAGTTCTTC. Translated: CASSHGQGAYNEQFF.

By share of the sample, this clonotype is medium-sized. The CDR3 coding sequence is TGCAGTGCCAGCACGGGTACTGGAACACGCAATGAGCAGTTCTTC. Its translation: CSASTGTGTRNEQFF. The genes are TRBV20-1 and TRBJ2-1; D not resolved. In germline, CDR1 is DFQATT, CDR2 SNEGSKA (reference sequence). The CDR3 sequence is 15 residues long. Trimming stripped 6 bases from V and 6 bases from J, with 21 bases between.

With respect to this clonotype: A much larger clone lies one base from this, so it may be a read error. The chain combines TRBV6-5 with TRBJ1-5, with unresolved D. Per germline, CDR1 MNHEY and CDR2 SVGAGI. This CDR3 is 12 amino acids long. The CDR3 region is CSSSYPDQPQHF. The CDR3 coding sequence is TGTTCCAGCAGTTACCCCGACCAGCCCCAGCATTTT.

This clonotype was observed a few times. This rearrangement joins TRBV5-1 to TRBJ1-1, with a weak D call TRBD1 (5 bases). The length of the CDR3 is 15 residues. Trimming cost V 5 bases and J 1 base, with 15 bases left between them. Germline-derived CDR1 and CDR2 are SGHRS and YFSETQ. CDR3 nucleotide sequence: TGCGCCAGCAGGCGAGCCGCGACAGAGAACACTGAAGCTTTCTTT. This translates into CASRRAATENTEAFF.

The gene calls are TRBV7-9 and TRBJ2-3, with TRBD1 matching over 11 bases. The CDR3 totals 16 residues. V shed 3 bases and J 1 base; nucleotides not matched to a gene: 3. Germline V CDR1 and CDR2: SEHNR, FQNEAQ (reference sequence). The CDR3 DNA is TGTGCCAGCAGCTTGGGGACAGGGGGTGGCACAGATACGCAGTATTTT. It codes for CASSLGTGGGTDTQYF.

This clonotype was recorded at least ten times. The J gene is TRBJ2-7, the V gene TRBV27; no clear D. Germline V lookup: CDR1 MNHEY, CDR2 SMNVEV (reference sequence). The CDR3 loop spans 13 amino acids. Trimming left V 0 bases short and J 7 bases short, with 10 bases between. The CDR3 region has the DNA TGTGCCAGCAGTTTATCTGGCACCTGGGAGCAGTACTTC. Encoded protein: CASSLSGTWEQYF.

This clonotype was counted between two and nine times. V is TRBV9 and J is TRBJ2-5, with D uncertain. Trimming left V 0 bases short and J 5 bases short, with 14 bases between. Germline V gene lookup returns CDR1 SGDLS and CDR2 YYNGEE. This CDR3 comprises 15 residues. The CDR3 region has the DNA TGTGCCAGCAGCGTAGCTTCAGGACCCGGGGAGACCCAGTACTTC. Its protein is CASSVASGPGETQYF.

Judged by abundance, this clonotype is medium-sized. The CDR3 sequence: CASSLEFQGLMNTEAFF. The CDR3 nucleotides are TGTGCCAGCAGCTTGGAGTTCCAGGGACTCATGAACACTGAAGCTTTCTTT. The chain has TRBV5-5 and TRBJ1-1; TRBD1 might be the D (5 bases). The V end was cut by 0 bases, the J end by 0 bases, with 15 bases between. Looked up from germline, CDR1 is SGHKS and CDR2 is YYEKEE (reference sequence). The CDR3 runs 17 residues.

This clonotype qualifies as medium-sized. CDR3 residues: CASKSSRDWYGYTF. The CDR3 bases are TGTGCCAGCAAATCCTCCAGGGACTGGTATGGCTACACCTTC. The rearrangement uses TRBV6-1 and TRBJ1-2, with D maybe TRBD1 (5 bases). CDR1 is MNHNS and CDR2 is SASEGT in the germline V gene. CDR3 length equals 14 residues. V was trimmed by 7 bases and J by 5 bases, leaving 17 bases between them.

The rearrangement links TRBV5-4 to TRBJ2-1; TRBD2 matches 11 bases. V shed 3 bases and J 5 bases; nucleotides not matched to a gene: 4. The CDR3 is made up of 15 amino acids. In germline, CDR1 is SGHNT, CDR2 YYREEE (reference sequence). CDR3 coding DNA: TGTGCCAGCAGCTGGGGACTAGCGGCTGACAATGAGCAGTTCTTC. Its translation is CASSWGLAADNEQFF.

This chain uses TRBV10-3 with TRBJ2-3, with D uncertain. The CDR3 length is 14 residues. The germline gives CDR1 ENHRY, CDR2 SYGVKD. Between the trimmed V and J ends, which lost 7 bases and 5 bases, there was a span of 16 bases. As DNA, the CDR3 is TGTGCCATCATTACGGGTACTCAAAAAGATACGCAGTATTTT. Amino acid sequence: CAIITGTQKDTQYF.

A few counts support this clonotype. The rearrangement joins TRBV2 to TRBJ1-1; unclear D gene. This CDR3 is built from 14 residues. Germline values: CDR1 SNHLY, CDR2 FYNNEI. Trimming removed 1 base from V and 4 bases from J, with 10 bases in between. The CDR3 here is CASSEVIEFTEAFF. The DNA for the CDR3 is TGTGCCAGCAGTGAAGTTATAGAGTTCACTGAAGCTTTCTTT.

This clonotype was recorded many times. The chain recombines TRBV12-3 or TRBV12-4 with TRBJ1-2; D remains ambiguous. Trimming removed 3 bases from V and 4 bases from J, with 6 bases in between. The CDR3 extends over 12 amino acids. The CDR3 loop reads CASSLISYGYTF. CDR3 coding DNA: TGTGCCAGCAGTTTGATCAGCTATGGCTACACCTTC.

As for this clonotype: This may arise from a read error, as a much more abundant clone is one base away. This chain connects TRBV29-1 to TRBJ2-7; D gene uncertain. Germline V gives CDR1 SQVTM, CDR2 ANQGSEA. The CDR3 is 15 amino acids. The V end lost 6 bases, the J end lost 5 bases, and 23 bases lay between the germline ends. The CDR3 DNA reads as TGCAGCGTCATCGACATCCGGGCGGTGTTAGACGAGCAGTACTTC. This translates into CSVIDIRAVLDEQYF.

This chain uses TRBV7-2 with TRBJ1-2; D not certain. The CDR3 is 15 residues long. Between the trimmed V and J ends, which lost 5 bases and 1 base, there was a span of 14 bases. Germline lookup yields CDR1 SGHTA and CDR2 FQGNSA. The CDR3 is CASSAGGPNNYGYTF. The CDR3 DNA reads TGTGCCAGCAGCGCGGGAGGCCCCAATAACTATGGCTACACCTTC.

V and J are TRBV6-5 and TRBJ2-7, with 10 bases fitting TRBD2. V lost 2 bases to trimming and J lost 7 bases; unmatched junction nucleotides: 5. This CDR3 is 14 amino acids long. Germline CDR1 reads MNHEY; CDR2 reads SVGAGI. The DNA for the CDR3 is TGTGCCAGCAGTTACAAGGTAGCGGGAGGAGAGCAGTACTTC. Protein product: CASSYKVAGGEQYF.

By its share, this clonotype is medium-sized. The rearrangement links TRBV20-1 to TRBJ2-7; D remains unclear. Trimming stripped 4 bases from V and 1 base from J, with 11 bases between. CDR3 size: 13 residues. In germline, CDR1 is DFQATT, CDR2 SNEGSKA (reference sequence). This chain's CDR3 is CSAMILESYEQYF. For the CDR3, the DNA is TGCAGTGCTATGATTCTCGAATCCTACGAGCAGTACTTC.

Concerning this clonotype: A much larger clone sits a single nucleotide away, making a read error possible. The chain links TRBV19 to TRBJ1-5; TRBD1 is a possible D gene (5 bases). CDR3 length: 14 residues. Per germline, CDR1 LNHDA and CDR2 SQIVND (reference sequence). V was pared by 3 bases and J by 3 bases, with 9 bases between. DNA of the CDR3: TGTGCCAGTAGTATTCCGGGACCCAATCAGCCCCAGCATTTT. Protein: CASSIPGPNQPQHF.

This sequence joins TRBV5-1 and TRBJ2-3; maybe TRBD1 (5 bases). V gave up 4 bases and J gave up 3 bases, with 15 bases separating them. In germline, CDR1 is SGHRS, CDR2 YFSETQ. This CDR3 has 15 residues. The CDR3 spells CASSGDPGWTDTQYF. The CDR3 nucleotides are TGCGCCAGCAGCGGCGATCCAGGGTGGACAGATACGCAGTATTTT.

This chain connects TRBV6-1 to TRBJ1-2, with D perhaps TRBD1 (5 bases). Trimming removed 10 bases from V and 8 bases from J, with 17 bases in between. This CDR3 contains 12 residues. Germline CDR1 reads MNHNS; CDR2 reads SASEGT. The CDR3 DNA sequence: TGTGCCACCACACGGGGGGAGTCGGGCTACACCTTC. It translates to CATTRGESGYTF.

V gene TRBV29-1 combines with J gene TRBJ1-1; D perhaps matches TRBD1 (5 bases). Trimming removed 4 bases from V and 4 bases from J, with 10 bases in between. The CDR3 consists of 12 residues. Germline assignment: CDR1 SQVTM and CDR2 ANQGSEA. This CDR3 reads CSVARGGTEAFF. The CDR3 bases are TGCAGCGTTGCCCGCGGGGGCACTGAAGCTTTCTTT.